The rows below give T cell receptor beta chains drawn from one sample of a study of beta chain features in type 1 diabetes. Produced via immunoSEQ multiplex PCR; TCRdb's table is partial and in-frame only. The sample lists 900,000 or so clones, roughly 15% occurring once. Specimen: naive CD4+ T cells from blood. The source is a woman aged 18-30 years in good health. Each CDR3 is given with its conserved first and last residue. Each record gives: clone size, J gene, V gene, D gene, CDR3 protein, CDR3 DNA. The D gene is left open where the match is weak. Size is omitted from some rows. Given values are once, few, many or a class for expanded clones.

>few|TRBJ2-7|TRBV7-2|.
CASSLEPVYYEQYF
TGTGCCAGCAGCTTAGAACCGGTTTACTACGAGCAGTACTTC
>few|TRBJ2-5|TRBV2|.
CASSSGETQYF
TGTGCCAGCAGTTCGGGCGAGACCCAGTACTTC
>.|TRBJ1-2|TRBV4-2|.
CASSQVGQPNYGYTF
TGTGCCAGCAGCCAAGTTGGGCAGCCGAACTATGGCTACACCTTC
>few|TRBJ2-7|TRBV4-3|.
CASSQDPGTYEQYF
TGCGCCAGCAGCCAAGATCCAGGAACTTACGAGCAGTACTTC
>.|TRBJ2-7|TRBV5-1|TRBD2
CASSSLAGASSYEQYF
TGCGCCAGCAGCTCGTTAGCGGGAGCGAGCTCCTACGAGCAGTACTTC
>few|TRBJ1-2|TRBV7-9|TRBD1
CASSSGTGGRGYGYTF
TGTGCCAGCAGCTCGGGGACAGGGGGCAGGGGCTATGGCTACACCTTC
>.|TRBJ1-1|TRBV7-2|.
CASSSGPVGGSNTEAFF
TGTGCCAGCAGCTCGGGCCCAGTCGGGGGCTCGAACACTGAAGCTTTCTTT
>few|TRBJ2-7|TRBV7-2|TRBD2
CASSRLTSGTYEQYF
TGTGCCAGCAGCCGCCTGACTAGCGGAACCTACGAGCAGTACTTC
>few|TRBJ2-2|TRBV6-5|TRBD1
CASSYQGANTGELFF
TGTGCCAGCAGTTATCAGGGGGCGAACACCGGGGAGCTGTTTTTT
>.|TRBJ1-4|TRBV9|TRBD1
CASSVAGGTTEKLFF
TGTGCCAGCAGCGTAGCAGGGGGAACAACTGAAAAACTGTTTTTT
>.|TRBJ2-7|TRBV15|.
CATSRARNEQYF
TGTGCCACCAGCAGAGCAAGGAACGAGCAGTACTTC
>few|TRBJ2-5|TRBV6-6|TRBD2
CASSYRAGGGETQYF
TGTGCCAGCAGTTACAGAGCGGGAGGAGGAGAGACCCAGTACTTC
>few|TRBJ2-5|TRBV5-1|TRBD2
CASSPGLAGVGETQYF
TGCGCCAGCAGCCCTGGACTAGCGGGAGTGGGAGAGACCCAGTACTTC
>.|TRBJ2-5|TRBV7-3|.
CASSPSIQETQYF
TGTGCCAGCAGCCCGTCTATACAAGAGACCCAGTACTTC
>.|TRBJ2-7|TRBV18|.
CASSRSYEQYF
TGTGCCAGCTCACGGTCCTACGAGCAGTACTTC
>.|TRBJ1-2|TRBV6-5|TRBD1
CASRTLGTANYGYTF
TGTGCCAGCAGGACCCTCGGGACAGCTAACTATGGCTACACCTTC
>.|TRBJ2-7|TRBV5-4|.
CASSLGGPSYEQYF
TGTGCCAGCAGCTTAGGCGGGCCCTCCTACGAGCAGTACTTC
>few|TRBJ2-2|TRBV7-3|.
CASSPDRVRAVGELFF
TGTGCCAGCAGCCCGGACCGTGTCAGGGCCGTCGGGGAGCTGTTTTTT
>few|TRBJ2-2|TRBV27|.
CASSLRGVGTGELFF
TGTGCCAGCAGTCTGCGAGGCGTTGGGACCGGGGAGCTGTTTTTT
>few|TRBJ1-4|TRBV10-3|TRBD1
CAISAKPPGQEKLFF
TGTGCCATCAGTGCGAAACCTCCGGGACAGGAAAAACTGTTTTTT
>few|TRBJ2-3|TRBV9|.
CASSPTWGSTDTQYF
TGTGCCAGCAGCCCGACCTGGGGAAGCACAGATACGCAGTATTTT
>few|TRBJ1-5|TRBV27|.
CASSPGNNNQPQHF
TGTGCCAGCAGTCCGGGGAACAACAATCAGCCCCAGCATTTT
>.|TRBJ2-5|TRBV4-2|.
CASSQDTTGTAHF
TGTGCCAGCAGCCAGGATACCACCGGGACGGCGCACTTC
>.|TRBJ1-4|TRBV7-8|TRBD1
CASSFAGTGNEKLFF
TGTGCCAGCAGCTTCGCCGGGACAGGGAATGAAAAACTGTTTTTT
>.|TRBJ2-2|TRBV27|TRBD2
CASRPRGGGSNTGELFF
TGTGCCAGCAGGCCACGCGGGGGTGGGTCGAACACCGGGGAGCTGTTTTTT
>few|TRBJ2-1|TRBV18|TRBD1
CASSPGQGSYNEQFF
TGTGCCAGCTCCCCGGGACAGGGGAGCTACAATGAGCAGTTCTTC
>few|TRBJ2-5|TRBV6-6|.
CASRRLTLFTETQYF
TGTGCCAGCAGGCGGCTCACACTGTTTACGGAGACCCAGTACTTC
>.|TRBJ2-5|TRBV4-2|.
CASSQAHAGTIQRETQYF
TGTGCCAGCAGCCAAGCTCATGCCGGGACAATTCAGAGGGAGACCCAGTACTTC
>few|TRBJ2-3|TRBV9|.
CASSVVGVDTQYF
TGTGCCAGCAGCGTAGTAGGGGTAGATACGCAGTATTTT
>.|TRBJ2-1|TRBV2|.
CASSTFSSYNEQFF
TGTGCCAGCAGTACGTTCTCCTCCTACAATGAGCAGTTCTTC
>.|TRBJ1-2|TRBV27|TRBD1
CASSKSWDRGLYGYTF
TGTGCCAGCAGCAAAAGTTGGGACAGGGGTCTCTATGGCTACACCTTC
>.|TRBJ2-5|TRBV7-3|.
CASSLAGKETQYF
TGTGCCAGCAGCTTAGCAGGGAAAGAGACCCAGTACTTC
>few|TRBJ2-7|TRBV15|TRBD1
CATSIDRGEQYF
TGTGCCACCAGCATCGACAGGGGCGAGCAGTACTTC
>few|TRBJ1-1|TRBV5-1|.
CASSRRENTEAFF
TGCGCCAGCAGCAGACGGGAGAACACTGAAGCTTTCTTT
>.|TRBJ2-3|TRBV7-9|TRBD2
CASSLAGGRTDTQYF
TGTGCCAGCAGCTTAGCGGGAGGGCGTACAGATACGCAGTATTTT
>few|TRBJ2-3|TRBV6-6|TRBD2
CASSLVAGVADTQYF
TGTGCCAGCAGTTTGGTAGCGGGAGTTGCAGATACGCAGTATTTT
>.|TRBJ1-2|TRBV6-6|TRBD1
CASSYTGQVTNYGYTF
TGTGCCAGCAGTTACACGGGACAGGTGACTAACTATGGCTACACCTTC
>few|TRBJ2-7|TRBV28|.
CASSQVGQAYEQYF
TGTGCCAGCAGCCAAGTCGGCCAGGCTTACGAGCAGTACTTC
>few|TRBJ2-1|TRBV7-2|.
CASGTSYNEQFF
TGTGCCAGCGGCACTAGTTACAATGAGCAGTTCTTC
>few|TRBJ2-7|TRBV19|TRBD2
CASSTGLGEQYF
TGTGCCAGTAGTACCGGACTAGGCGAGCAGTACTTC
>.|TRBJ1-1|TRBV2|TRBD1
CASSEFQGASEAFF
TGTGCCAGCAGTGAATTCCAGGGGGCATCTGAAGCTTTCTTT